The clone carrying this T cell receptor beta chain was counted a few times. Its antigen is unidentified. An end of the junction differs from the germline gene, which may be a read error. These data belong to a study of vaccination and CD4 T cells after COVID-19. Germline-derived CDR1 and CDR2 are LGHNA and YNFKEQ. This CDR3 is built from 15 residues. The Oncomine TCR Beta short-read assay was applied to DNA of cultured CD4+ T cells. From CD4+ T cells that had been cultured, genomic DNA was extracted. TCRdb independently ran MiXCR on the PCR reads; one entry per CDR3 protein. This table holds approximately 6,700 distinct CDR3 sequences, 30% to 45% found once. Described treatment: roughly 11-day PBMC culture with coronavirus spike peptide pools or control peptides (ViraFEST assay). CD4+ T cells that came from the unexposed donor were collected before the COVID-19 pandemic (2011-2018).

This TCR was recovered from a human donor in good health. The sequencing sample was made of CD4+ T cells from blood, cultured in vitro. This chain connects TRBV4-2 to TRBJ2-2; 13 positions agree with TRBD2. The CDR3 region is CASSRTSGGLEELFF. The CDR3, as DNA: TGTGCCAGTAGCCGGACTAGCGGGGGCCTAGAGGAGCTGTTTTTT.